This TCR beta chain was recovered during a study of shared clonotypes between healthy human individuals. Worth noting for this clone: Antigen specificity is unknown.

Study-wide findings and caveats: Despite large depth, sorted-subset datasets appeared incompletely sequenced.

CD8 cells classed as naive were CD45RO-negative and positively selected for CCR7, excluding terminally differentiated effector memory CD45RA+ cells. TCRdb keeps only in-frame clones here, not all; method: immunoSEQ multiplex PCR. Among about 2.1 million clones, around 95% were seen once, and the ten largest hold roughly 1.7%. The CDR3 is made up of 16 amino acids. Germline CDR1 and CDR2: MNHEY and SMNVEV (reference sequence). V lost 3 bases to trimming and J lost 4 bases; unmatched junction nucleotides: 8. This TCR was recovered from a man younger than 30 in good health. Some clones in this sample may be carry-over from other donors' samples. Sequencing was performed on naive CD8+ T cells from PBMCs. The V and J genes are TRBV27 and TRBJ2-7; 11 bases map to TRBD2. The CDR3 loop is CASSFSLGLAVYEQYF. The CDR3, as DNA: TGTGCCAGCAGTTTTTCCTTGGGACTAGCGGTATACGAGCAGTACTTC.